Many counts were recorded for the clone carrying this TCR beta chain. Its antigen is not identified. The record originates from a study of early T cells in non-severe SARS-CoV-2 infection. Looking at the study overall: Sequenced bulk RNA came from whole blood that was unsorted, and chains were unpaired.

The study, taken as a whole, reports: There was a bias toward anti-spike CD8 responses in VDJdb matching, which missed private and CD4 specificities.

There are 11 residues in the CDR3. From germline, CDR1 is SQVTM and CDR2 ANQGSEA. The J segment lost 11 bases and the V segment lost 8 bases, leaving 8 bases of the junction unmatched. Tagging with unique molecular identifiers was applied to individual cDNA molecules. MiXCR was run by TCRdb on the 5' RACE reads, yielding one entry per CDR3 protein. The data contain tens of thousands of distinct CDR3 sequences, roughly an eighth of them singletons. This chain joins TRBV29-1 and TRBJ2-1, with 8 nucleotides matching TRBD1. The receptor was isolated from an adult who was a healthcare worker with PCR-confirmed SARS-CoV-2 infection or an uninfected control (not recorded which). The specimen was whole blood. CDR3 sequence: CSCLRTGKQFF. The CDR3 nucleotides read TGCAGCTGTCTACGGACAGGGAAGCAGTTCTTC.